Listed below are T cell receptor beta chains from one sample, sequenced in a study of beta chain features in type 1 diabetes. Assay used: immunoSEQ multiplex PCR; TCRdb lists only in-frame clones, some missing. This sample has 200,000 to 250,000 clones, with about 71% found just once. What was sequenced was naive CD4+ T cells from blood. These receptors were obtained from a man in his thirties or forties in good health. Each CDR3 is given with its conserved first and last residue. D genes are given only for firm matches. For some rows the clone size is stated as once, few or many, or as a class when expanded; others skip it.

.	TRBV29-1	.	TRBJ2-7	CSVQASPGYEQYF	TGCAGCGTTCAGGCATCACCTGGGTACGAGCAGTACTTC
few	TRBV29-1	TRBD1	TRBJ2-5	CSVVQGRRETQYF	TGCAGCGTGGTACAGGGGCGCCGTGAGACCCAGTACTTC
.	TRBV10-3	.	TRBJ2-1	CAISETGNEQFF	TGTGCCATCAGTGAGACCGGGAATGAGCAGTTCTTC
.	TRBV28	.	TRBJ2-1	CASSRLEEQFF	TGTGCCAGCAGTAGACTTGAGGAGCAGTTCTTC
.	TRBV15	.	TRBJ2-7	CATSRQGSSYEQYF	TGTGCCACCAGCAGGCAGGGGAGCTCCTACGAGCAGTACTTC
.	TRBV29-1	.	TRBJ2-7	CSVEDNRADEQYF	TGCAGCGTTGAAGATAACAGGGCCGACGAGCAGTACTTC
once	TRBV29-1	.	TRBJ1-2	CSVEENEGVGYTF	TGCAGCGTTGAAGAAAACGAAGGGGTGGGCTACACCTTC
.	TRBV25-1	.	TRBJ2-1	CASTKGTEGNEQFF	TGTGCCAGCACTAAGGGGACGGAGGGAAATGAGCAGTTCTTC
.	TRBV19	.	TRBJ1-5	CATRTSPTQPQHF	TGTGCCACCCGGACAAGCCCGACTCAGCCCCAGCATTTT
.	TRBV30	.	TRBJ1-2	CAWRDPGINYGYTF	TGTGCCTGGAGGGATCCAGGAATAAACTATGGCTACACCTTC
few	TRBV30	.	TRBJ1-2	CAWSQVYGYTF	TGTGCCTGGAGCCAGGTCTATGGCTACACCTTC